One and the same sample provided the 32 T cell receptor beta chains below, sequenced in a study of metastatic and nonmetastatic thyroid tumors. All patients were treatment-naive before thyroid surgery. With MiXCR, TCRdb called clones anew from the PCR reads. The table shows 15,000 to 20,000 clones, with approximately 35% occurring only once. Source material: tumor tissue. Receptors were obtained from a male donor with papillary thyroid cancer or a benign thyroid nodule (not recorded which). Some clones in this sample may be carry-over from other donors' samples.

This clone occurred a few times. The chain uses TRBV6-2 or TRBV6-3 and TRBJ2-7; D is possibly TRBD2 (6 bases). This CDR3 is 16 amino acids long. Germline loops: CDR1 MNHEY, CDR2 SVGEGT. With 6 bases removed from V and 5 bases from J, the gap between germline ends came to 23 bases. The CDR3 region has the DNA TGTGCCAGCAGGACCCCCCTGTTAGCGGCCGGGCACGAGCAGTACTTC. Translated: CASRTPLLAAGHEQYF.

Remarks on this clone: One end of the junction varies from germline; a read error may be responsible. The genes are TRBV20-1 and TRBJ1-1, with TRBD1 matching over 8 bases. Germline loops: CDR1 DFQATT, CDR2 SNEGSKA (reference sequence). The CDR3 has 17 amino acids. CDR3 sequence (DNA): TGCAGTGCCCGTCCACCAGGGGGCTTTACGTCTAACACTGAATCTTTCTTT. It encodes CSARPPGGFTSNTESFF.

The gene calls are TRBV4-2 and TRBJ2-1, with TRBD2 matching 12 bases. The germline V gene encodes CDR1 LGHNA and CDR2 YNFKEQ. J was trimmed by 4 bases and V by 4 bases; bases with no gene match: 2. The CDR3 sequence is 15 residues long. CDR3 nucleotide sequence: TGTGCCAGCAGCCCTAGCGGGAGGGAGTACAATGAGCAGTTCTTC. Translated, it gives CASSPSGREYNEQFF.

This sequence joins TRBV3-1 and TRBJ2-5; the D gene could be TRBD1 or TRBD2 (5 bases each). Germline CDR1 reads LGHDT; CDR2 reads YNNKEL (reference sequence). The CDR3 covers 13 residues. V lost 2 bases and J lost 5, with 9 bases in between. CDR3 bases: TGTGCCAGCAGCCAACTCGAGGGGGAGACCCAGTACTTC. It yields the protein CASSQLEGETQYF.

The chain has TRBV2 and TRBJ2-1; 11 bases align to TRBD2. The germline V gene encodes CDR1 SNHLY and CDR2 FYNNEI. The CDR3 covers 14 residues. V shed 3 bases and J 9 bases; nucleotides not matched to a gene: 4. The DNA for the CDR3 is TGTGCCAGCAGTGAGACTAGCGGGATTGTTGAGCAGTTCTTC. It encodes CASSETSGIVEQFF.

On this clone: The junction departs from germline at one end; a sequencing error may be responsible. The CDR3 protein is CSARSGVESQYF. CDR3 DNA sequence: TGCAGTGCTAGATCAGGGGTAGAGAGCCAGTACTTC. The gene calls are TRBV20-1 and TRBJ2-5, with a weak D call TRBD1 (6 bases). CDR1 DFQATT and CDR2 SNEGSKA come from the germline V gene (reference sequence). The CDR3 has 12 amino acids.

There are a few counts of this clone. The rearrangement joins TRBV6-1 to TRBJ1-3, with 8 bases aligning to TRBD1. The CDR3 spans 16 residues. With 4 bases clipped from V and 2 bases from J, the junction kept 7 bases outside the gene matches. Per germline, CDR1 MNHNS and CDR2 SASEGT. CDR3 region: CASSAAGGGTGNTIYF. The CDR3 DNA follows: TGTGCCAGCAGTGCCGCAGGGGGCGGAACTGGAAACACCATATATTTT.

The chain carries TRBV9 and TRBJ2-3; D ambiguous. There are 15 residues in the CDR3. Germline V gene sequence: CDR1 SGDLS, CDR2 YYNGEE. V lost 3 bases and J 2 bases, leaving 13 bases between the germline ends. The CDR3 protein is CASSEGLVDTDTQYF. CDR3 DNA: TGTGCCAGCAGCGAGGGCTTAGTGGACACAGATACGCAGTATTTT.

This clone was recorded a few times. CDR3 coding DNA: TGTGCCAGCAGTTACTATCGACCCGGACAGGGATCCTACACCGGGGAGCTGTTTTTT. This encodes CASSYYRPGQGSYTGELFF. The genes are TRBV6-6 and TRBJ2-2, with TRBD1 matching over 8 bases. This CDR3 spans 19 amino acids. After removal of 1 base from V and 3 bases from J, the junction contained 13 bases not matched to a gene. Germline-derived CDR1 and CDR2 are MNHNY and SVGAGI (reference sequence).

This rearrangement joins TRBV6-5 to TRBJ2-7, with a weak D call TRBD1 (6 bases). Per the germline V gene, CDR1 is MNHEY and CDR2 is SVGAGI. V was trimmed by 4 bases and J by 4 bases, leaving 17 bases between them. This CDR3 region has 15 residues. The CDR3 DNA is TGTGCCAGCAGTTCTCGAGAGGCAGGGGATTACGAGCAGTACGTC. Encoded protein: CASSSREAGDYEQYV.

This rearrangement joins TRBV4-2 to TRBJ2-7; D uncertain. The CDR3 extends over 15 amino acids. Trimming shortened V by 5 bases and J by 1 base, and 15 bases separated the two germline ends. The germline V gene encodes CDR1 LGHNA and CDR2 YNFKEQ. DNA of the CDR3: TGTGCCAGCAGCGACCTGGGCCTTGGTTCCTACGAGCAGTACTTC. This encodes CASSDLGLGSYEQYF.

This clone has just a few counts. A much larger clone sits a single nucleotide away, making a read error possible. The identical CDR3 is also encoded by other nucleotide sequences in the sample. The V call is TRBV10-3, the J call TRBJ2-3; the D is unclear. The V gene's germline CDR1 is ENHRY and CDR2 SYGVKD. The CDR3 is 16 residues long. This CDR3 is CAISESKRAQTDTQYF. In DNA form, the CDR3 reads TGTGCCATAAGTGAGTCGAAAAGGGCCCAGACAGATACGCAGTATTTT.

The CDR3 reads CASRSGLSSYEQYF. DNA of the CDR3: TGTGCCAGCAGGTCCGGACTGAGCTCCTACGAGCAGTACTTC. The V and J genes are TRBV5-5 and TRBJ2-7; possible D gene TRBD2, 5 bases. The CDR3 loop spans 14 amino acids. Trimming shortened V by 5 bases and J by 0 bases, and 12 bases separated the two germline ends. Germline V gene lookup returns CDR1 SGHKS and CDR2 YYEKEE (reference sequence).

This clone was counted a few times. V is TRBV2 and J is TRBJ2-7, with 11 bases lining up with TRBD1. The CDR3 is 15 amino acids. CDR1 and CDR2 from the germline V gene are SNHLY and FYNNEI. The ends lost 3 bases at V and 4 bases at J; junction bases unmatched: 5. In DNA, the CDR3 is TGTGCCAGCAGTGAGGGCGGGACAGGGGGATACGAGCAGTACTTC. This encodes CASSEGGTGGYEQYF.

This chain links TRBV12-5 with TRBJ1-1; the match to TRBD1 covers 7 bases. The germline V gene has CDR1 LGHNT and CDR2 FRNRAP. This CDR3 contains 13 residues. With V trimmed by 6 bases and J by 3 bases, 4 bases remained unmatched. CDR3 protein: CASGSQGDTEAFF. The CDR3 DNA reads TGTGCTAGTGGCTCCCAGGGGGACACTGAAGCTTTCTTT.

The chain is built from TRBV6-1 and TRBJ1-4; 9 nucleotides line up with TRBD1. The CDR3 consists of 15 residues. CDR1 is MNHNS and CDR2 is SASEGT in the germline V gene. Germline trimming cut 1 base from V and 7 bases from J; bases unmatched to any gene: 4. CDR3 loop: CASSEGGQGFEKLFF. The CDR3 DNA follows: TGTGCCAGCAGTGAAGGGGGACAGGGTTTTGAAAAACTGTTTTTT.

This clone was found a few times. The chain combines TRBV6-1 with TRBJ1-5; tentatively, D is TRBD1 (6 bases). Deletions cut 2 bases from V and 5 bases from J, with 7 bases between. Germline V CDR1 and CDR2: MNHNS, SASEGT. This CDR3 spans 13 amino acids. CDR3 residues: CASSEQGHQPQHF. The CDR3 nucleotides are TGTGCCAGCAGTGAACAGGGGCATCAGCCCCAGCATTTT.

This clone came up many times. The same CDR3 can be traced to other DNA sequences in this sample. For the CDR3, the DNA is TGCAGCGTTGATGGGACAGGGTCCTACGAGCAGTACTTC. This translates into CSVDGTGSYEQYF. V and J are TRBV29-1 and TRBJ2-7; the match to TRBD1 covers 9 bases. The CDR3 has 13 amino acids. Germline V CDR1 and CDR2: SQVTM, ANQGSEA. Trimming at V came to 3 bases and at J to 1 base, leaving 1 base not matched to a gene.

Within the sample, this clone is medium-sized. The chain combines TRBV6-1 with TRBJ1-5, with 8 bases aligning to TRBD1. The ends lost 4 bases at V and 0 bases at J; junction bases unmatched: 5. Germline V gene data show CDR1 as MNHNS and CDR2 as SASEGT. This CDR3 has 16 residues. The CDR3 region has the DNA TGTGCCAGCAGTGCGACAGGGGTTCTTAGCAATCAGCCCCAGCATTTT. Its protein product is CASSATGVLSNQPQHF.

For this clone: The junction and the germline gene differ at one end; a read error may be behind it. The chain is built from TRBV18 and TRBJ2-2; TRBD2 might be the D (5 bases). The CDR3 totals 11 residues. Germline V gene data show CDR1 as KGHSH and CDR2 as LQKENI. DNA of the CDR3: TGTGCCAGCTCACCGACCGGGGAGCTGTCTTTT. Its translation is CASSPTGELSF.

The chain carries TRBV11-3 and TRBJ2-7; D is undetermined. The CDR3 is made up of 14 amino acids. The germline gives CDR1 SGHNT, CDR2 YENEEA. V was clipped by 1 base and J by 2 bases, with 9 bases between them. CDR3 residues: CASSLGGGTYEQYF. The CDR3 DNA follows: TGTGCCAGCAGCTTAGGTGGTGGGACCTACGAGCAGTACTTC.

In its sample, this clone was seen once. V is TRBV7-2 and J is TRBJ2-7; TRBD2 aligns across 12 bases. CDR3 length: 15 amino acids. Germline V CDR1 and CDR2: SGHTA, FQGNSA. V trimming: 4 bases; J trimming: 2 bases; junction bases outside the gene matches: 3. This CDR3 is CASSSLAGGPYEQYF. The CDR3 DNA reads as TGTGCCAGCAGCTCACTAGCGGGAGGACCCTACGAGCAGTACTTC.

This clone was detected many times. V and J are TRBV7-3 and TRBJ2-2; 10 positions agree with TRBD2. The CDR3 consists of 16 residues. V gave up 2 bases and J gave up 6 bases; unmatched junction bases: 6. Germline CDR1 reads SGHTA; CDR2 reads FQGTGA. In DNA, the CDR3 is TGTGCCAGCAGCTTAGTAGCGGGAGGCGTCGCCGGGGAGCTGTTTTTT. It translates to CASSLVAGGVAGELFF.

The table lists this clone with many counts. The rearrangement uses TRBV9 and TRBJ2-1; 8 nucleotides match TRBD1. V lost 0 bases to trimming and J lost 4 bases; unmatched junction nucleotides: 12. CDR3 length equals 18 residues. In germline, CDR1 is SGDLS, CDR2 YYNGEE. The CDR3 region is CASSVVVRGRGIYNEQFF. In DNA, the CDR3 is TGTGCCAGCAGCGTAGTAGTCAGGGGGCGAGGAATATACAATGAGCAGTTCTTC.

Only one count was recorded for this clone. The chain employs TRBV11-2 and TRBJ1-6; D call uncertain. This CDR3 has 14 amino acids. Deletions cut 1 base from V and 11 bases from J, with 12 bases between. Germline V CDR1 and CDR2: SGHAT, FQNNGV. The CDR3 region is CASSLVPENTPLHF. CDR3 bases: TGTGCCAGCAGCTTAGTTCCTGAAAATACACCCCTCCACTTT. The whole variable domain, remainder taken from reference TRBV11-2 and TRBJ1-6, is EAGVAQSPRYKIIEKRQSVAFWCNPISGHATLYWYQQILGQGPKLLIQFQNNGVVDDSQLPKDRFSAERLKGVDSTLKIQPAKLEDSAVYLCASSLVPENTPLHFGNGTRLTVT.

This clone was counted ten times or more. The chain joins TRBV5-1 to TRBJ2-3; a possible D gene is TRBD2 (5 bases). V was pared by 0 bases and J by 2 bases, with 13 bases between. The CDR3 is 16 residues long. Germline CDR1 SGHRS, CDR2 YFSETQ. For the CDR3, the DNA is TGCGCCAGCAGCTTGGAGCGGCAGCTACCCACAGATACGCAGTATTTT. Translated: CASSLERQLPTDTQYF.

The chain carries TRBV20-1 and TRBJ2-3, with TRBD2 identical over 7 bases. Germline trimming cut 4 bases from V and 1 base from J; bases unmatched to any gene: 5. The CDR3 consists of 14 residues. Germline CDR1 and CDR2: DFQATT and SNEGSKA (reference sequence). The CDR3 region is CSAMGGRGTDTQYF. The CDR3 bases are TGCAGTGCTATGGGCGGGAGAGGCACAGATACGCAGTATTTT.

This clone came up once. The gene calls are TRBV2 and TRBJ1-1; 9 bases are shared with TRBD1. Germline CDR1 SNHLY, CDR2 FYNNEI. V was pared by 7 bases and J by 1 base, with 13 bases of the junction left unmatched. The CDR3 consists of 17 residues. CDR3 sequence reads: CASILPGTGFPNTEAFF. CDR3 nucleotide sequence: TGTGCCAGCATATTACCCGGGACAGGGTTCCCGAACACTGAAGCTTTCTTT.

The gene calls are TRBV25-1 and TRBJ2-2, with 7 nucleotides matching TRBD2. The length of the CDR3 is 14 residues. V lost 2 bases and J lost 3; bases outside the gene matches: 0. Per the germline V gene, CDR1 is MGHDK and CDR2 is SYGVNS. This chain's CDR3 is CASSEAGDTGELFF. CDR3 sequence (DNA): TGTGCCAGCAGTGAAGCGGGAGACACCGGGGAGCTGTTTTTT.

This clone ranks as medium-sized. The genes are TRBV4-1 and TRBJ1-1; a possible D gene is TRBD1 (6 bases). This CDR3 contains 13 residues. Deletions cut 2 bases from V and 7 bases from J, with 11 bases between. CDR1 is MGHRA, CDR2 YSYEKL, per germline. CDR3 in DNA: TGCGCCAGCAGCCAACCGGACAGATTTGAAGCTTTCTTT. Its translation is CASSQPDRFEAFF.

The sample holds a few counts of this clone. V usage is TRBV6-2 or TRBV6-3 and J usage is TRBJ2-7; 14 positions match TRBD2. This CDR3 region has 18 residues. Per the germline V gene, CDR1 is MNHEY and CDR2 is SVGEGT. J gave up 1 base and V 2 bases, and 7 bases lay outside the gene matches. DNA for the CDR3: TGTGCCAGCAGTTACCGCGGGACTAGCGGGAGCCATTCCTACGAGCAGTACTTC. Encoded protein: CASSYRGTSGSHSYEQYF.

This clone was detected many times. This sequence joins TRBV29-1 and TRBJ1-2; tentative D call: TRBD1 (5 bases). Germline loops: CDR1 SQVTM, CDR2 ANQGSEA. The V and J ends lost 6 bases and 6 bases respectively, with 8 bases between them. There are 10 residues in the CDR3. CDR3 bases: TGCAGCGTGCAGGGTAATGGCTACACCTTC. Translation gives CSVQGNGYTF.